Below are 12 T cell receptor beta chains sequenced from a single sample in a study of blood T cell repertoires in COVID-19. Sequencing used immunoSEQ multiplex PCR; TCRdb keeps in-frame clones, though not all of them. The table includes 200,000 or so clones, around 90% detected once. Sequenced input: PBMCs or T cells enriched from blood (not recorded which). These receptors all stem from a woman aged 25 to 39 who had been exposed to COVID-19.

CDR3 coding DNA: TGTGCCAGCAGCGTACAGGGCAGCGACACTGAAGCTTTCTTT. Amino acids: CASSVQGSDTEAFF. The V and J genes are TRBV9 and TRBJ1-1, with D possibly TRBD1 on 5 matching bases. The CDR3 has 14 residues. Looked up from germline, CDR1 is SGDLS and CDR2 is YYNGEE. The V end lost 1 base, the J end lost 3 bases, and 10 bases lay between the germline ends. Filled out from reference TRBV9 and TRBJ1-1, the complete variable domain reads DSGVTQTPKHLITATGQRVTLRCSPRSGDLSVYWYQQSLDQGLQFLIQYYNGEERAKGNILERFSAQQFPDLHSELNLSSLELGDSALYFCASSVQGSDTEAFFGQGTRLTVV.

V is TRBV2 and J is TRBJ1-3; possible D gene TRBD1, 5 bases. The V end lost 7 bases, the J end lost 2 bases, and 12 bases lay between the germline ends. CDR1 is SNHLY, CDR2 FYNNEI, per germline. The CDR3 spans 14 residues. CDR3 sequence: CASTMGGTGNTIYF. The CDR3 DNA sequence: TGTGCCAGCACCATGGGGGGTACTGGAAACACCATATATTTT.

The chain uses TRBV4-1 and TRBJ2-3, with a tentative D call TRBD2 (6 bases). Germline V gene sequence: CDR1 MGHRA, CDR2 YSYEKL. The V gene lost 1 base and the J gene lost 6 bases, with 20 bases spanning the gap. The CDR3 runs 17 residues. For the CDR3, the DNA is TGCGCCAGCAGCCAAGGCCTATCGCGGGATCGGTCTGATACGCAGTATTTT. Protein: CASSQGLSRDRSDTQYF.

This clone was seen once. The junction departs from the called germline gene at one end, perhaps through a read error. This chain links TRBV4-2 with TRBJ1-5; D gene ambiguous. Looked up from germline, CDR1 is LGHNA and CDR2 is YNFKEQ. The CDR3 consists of 13 residues. The CDR3 spells CASSKEENQPQHF. The CDR3 DNA reads TGTGCCAGCAGCAAAGAGGAGAATCAGCCCCAGCATTTT.

The V call is TRBV6-5, the J call TRBJ2-7; 8 bases agree with TRBD2. The V gene end was trimmed by 6 bases and the J gene end by 5 bases; junction bases not matched to a gene: 12. Germline V CDR1 and CDR2: MNHEY, SVGAGI. The CDR3 sequence is 15 residues long. CDR3: CASSVYRGRSHEQYF. CDR3 nucleotide sequence: TGTGCCAGCAGCGTGTATCGCGGGAGGTCCCACGAGCAGTACTTC.

The V and J genes are TRBV5-1 and TRBJ2-5, with D perhaps matching TRBD1 (5 bases). The CDR3 covers 14 residues. Trimming stripped 2 bases from V and 2 bases from J, with 10 bases between. Germline loops: CDR1 SGHRS, CDR2 YFSETQ. The CDR3 protein is CASSLIAGQETQYF. The CDR3 DNA reads TGCGCCAGCAGCTTAATAGCAGGGCAAGAGACCCAGTACTTC.

As for this clone: Other DNA sequences from this sample encode an identical CDR3 as well. This rearrangement joins TRBV4-1 to TRBJ1-2; the D gene is possibly TRBD1 (5 bases). V lost 0 bases and J 4 bases, leaving 9 bases between the germline ends. This CDR3 is built from 14 residues. CDR1 MGHRA and CDR2 YSYEKL come from the germline V gene. CDR3 sequence (DNA): TGCGCCAGCAGCCAAGAGGGGCGTGCCTATGGCTACACCTTC. It specifies CASSQEGRAYGYTF.

This rearrangement joins TRBV10-3 to TRBJ2-1, with 11 bases that match TRBD2. Trimming took 6 bases from V and 6 from J; bases not matched to a gene: 7. Germline CDR1 ENHRY, CDR2 SYGVKD. CDR3 length: 15 amino acids. The CDR3, as DNA: TGTGCCATCAGCGGGGGACTAGCGGAACCCAATGAGCAGTTCTTC. Its protein product is CAISGGLAEPNEQFF.

CDR3 in amino acids: CASSLWARYKGTSGDTDTQYF. The CDR3, as DNA: TGTGCCAGCAGCTTATGGGCCCGATACAAAGGGACTAGCGGAGACACAGATACGCAGTATTTT. The chain joins TRBV7-6 to TRBJ2-3, with 11 bases aligning to TRBD2. The germline V gene has CDR1 SGHVS and CDR2 FNYEAQ. The CDR3 is made up of 21 amino acids. V lost 2 bases and J lost 2; bases outside the gene matches: 18.

V gene TRBV14 combines with J gene TRBJ2-7, with TRBD2 matching over 9 bases. The CDR3 is made up of 15 amino acids. The J segment lost 3 bases and the V segment lost 1 base, leaving 4 bases of the junction unmatched. Germline V CDR1 and CDR2: SGHDN, FVKESK. The CDR3 bases are TGTGCCAGCAGCCAAGGGGGCGGGAGGGGCTACGAGCAGTACTTC. This sequence encodes CASSQGGGRGYEQYF.

J is TRBJ1-2 and V is TRBV27; the match to TRBD1 covers 8 bases. Germline V CDR1 and CDR2: MNHEY, SMNVEV (reference sequence). The CDR3 is made up of 17 amino acids. V lost 4 bases to trimming and J lost 2 bases; unmatched junction nucleotides: 12. The CDR3, as DNA: TGTGCCAGCAGTTCTTCCCGGACAGGGAGCACGAACTATGGCTACACCTTC. Amino acids: CASSSSRTGSTNYGYTF.

This chain links TRBV5-5 with TRBJ2-5, with 10 bases aligning to TRBD2. The junction had 5 bases not matched to a gene; V was cut back by 2 bases and J by 1 base. This CDR3 contains 16 residues. Germline CDR1 reads SGHKS; CDR2 reads YYEKEE (reference sequence). The CDR3 nucleotides read TGTGCCAGCAGCTTAGGGTGGACTAGCGGCCAAGAGACCCAGTACTTC. Residues: CASSLGWTSGQETQYF.